Listed below are T cell receptor beta chains from one sample, sequenced in a study of human T cells and chemical hapten exposure. TCRdb used MiXCR to reprocess the RACE reads, holding one entry per CDR3 protein. The table includes just under 350,000 distinct CDR3 sequences, around 7% detected once. The specimen was whole blood, collected in connection with sensitization to the hapten diphenylcyclopropenone (DPC). The receptor set was obtained from a young woman with alopecia areata. Some clones in this sample may be carry-over from other donors' samples. Both conserved end residues are part of each CDR3. D genes are given only for firm matches. The size entry is marked missing in some rows and otherwise reads once, few, many or a size class.

clone_size,v_call,d_call,j_call,cdr3_aa,cdr3_nt
few,TRBV7-2,.,TRBJ2-1,CASSTGTHSYNEQFF,TGTGCCAGCAGCACTGGGACACACTCCTACAATGAGCAGTTCTTC
.,TRBV10-3,.,TRBJ2-3,CAISDGLEKSTDTQYF,TGTGCCATCAGTGATGGGCTGGAGAAAAGCACAGATACGCAGTATTTT
many,TRBV25-1,.,TRBJ2-5,CASSDQGLQETQYF,TGTGCCAGCAGTGATCAGGGGCTCCAAGAGACCCAGTACTTC
few,TRBV4-3,.,TRBJ1-2,CASSQDSRTYGYTF,TGCGCCAGCAGCCAAGATTCCCGAACCTATGGCTACACCTTC
many,TRBV3-1,.,TRBJ1-1,CASSQEWGEVRTEAFF,TGTGCCAGCAGCCAAGAGTGGGGGGAGGTCCGTACTGAAGCTTTCTTT
few,TRBV29-1,.,TRBJ1-5,CSVNGGTDQPQHF,TGCAGCGTTAACGGCGGGACCGATCAGCCCCAGCATTTT
few,TRBV15,TRBD1,TRBJ1-6,CATSGQAWGFPTGYNSPLHF,TGTGCCACCAGCGGACAGGCCTGGGGGTTCCCAACTGGGTATAATTCACCCCTCCACTTT
.,TRBV27,.,TRBJ1-6,CASSLVLNSPLHF,TGTGCCAGCAGTTTAGTACTCAATTCACCCCTCCACTTT
many,TRBV18,.,TRBJ2-5,CASSPPGETQYF,TGTGCCAGCTCACCACCCGGAGAGACCCAGTACTTC
.,TRBV4-1,.,TRBJ1-2,CASSQEAPGHYGYTF,TGCGCCAGCAGCCAAGAGGCTCCAGGGCACTATGGCTACACCTTC
many,TRBV9,TRBD1,TRBJ1-4,CASSGGQGVESGNEKLFF,TGTGCCAGCAGCGGAGGACAGGGAGTCGAATCTGGTAATGAAAAACTGTTTTTT
.,TRBV14,.,TRBJ1-2,CASSQEWGIAGYTF,TGTGCCAGCAGCCAAGAATGGGGTATTGCTGGCTACACCTTC
.,TRBV7-8,.,TRBJ2-7,CASSSTGLVYEQYF,TGTGCCAGCAGCTCTACAGGGTTGGTTTACGAGCAGTACTTC
few,TRBV10-3,.,TRBJ2-5,CAIRRSGSSQETQYF,TGTGCCATCAGAAGGTCAGGGTCCTCCCAAGAGACCCAGTACTTC
few,TRBV5-1,.,TRBJ2-7,CASSLGTFYEQYF,TGCGCCAGCAGCTTGGGTACGTTCTACGAGCAGTACTTC
.,TRBV20-1,.,TRBJ1-5,CSASPMDGTRYSNQPQHF,TGCAGTGCTAGTCCTATGGACGGGACCCGTTATAGCAATCAGCCCCAGCATTTT
few,TRBV11-2,.,TRBJ2-4,CASSSQVTKNIQYF,TGTGCCAGCAGCTCCCAGGTTACCAAAAACATTCAGTACTTC
many,TRBV12-3/TRBV12-4,TRBD2,TRBJ2-2,CASSRGGTNTGELFF,TGTGCCAGCAGCCGCGGGGGGACGAACACCGGGGAGCTGTTTTTT
few,TRBV6-1,TRBD2,TRBJ2-3,CASSPRTSGGVRADTQYF,TGTGCCAGCAGTCCCCGGACTAGCGGGGGGGTCCGGGCAGATACGCAGTATTTT
many,TRBV2,TRBD2,TRBJ2-1,CASTIWTSGGHNEQFF,TGTGCCAGCACGATATGGACTAGCGGGGGACACAATGAGCAGTTCTTC
few,TRBV20-1,.,TRBJ2-1,CSAPQPGSDSYNEQFF,TGCAGTGCTCCCCAACCGGGGTCCGACTCCTACAATGAGCAGTTCTTC
many,TRBV11-2,TRBD2,TRBJ2-3,CASSLMAGGPDTQYF,TGTGCCAGCAGCTTAATGGCGGGGGGGCCGGATACGCAGTATTTT
few,TRBV14,.,TRBJ2-7,CASSQETGTRAIPEYF,TGTGCCAGCAGCCAAGAGACCGGGACCCGAGCCATCCCTGAGTACTTC
many,TRBV5-1,.,TRBJ2-5,CASSLSETQYF,TGTGCCAGCAGTTTGTCCGAGACCCAGTACTTC
many,TRBV12-3/TRBV12-4,.,TRBJ1-1,CASSFSSTEAFF,TGTGCCAGCAGTTTCTCTAGCACTGAAGCTTTCTTT
many,TRBV4-3,TRBD2,TRBJ2-3,CASSQVGPTSGVFYTQYF,TGCGCCAGCAGCCAAGTGGGTCCTACTAGCGGGGTCTTTTATACGCAGTATTTT
many,TRBV6-2/TRBV6-3,TRBD1,TRBJ2-7,CASSYRGLYEQYF,TGTGCCAGCAGTTACAGGGGGCTCTACGAGCAGTACTTC
few,TRBV20-1,.,TRBJ2-7,CSAIREYEQYF,TGCAGTGCTATCAGGGAGTACGAGCAGTACTTC
.,TRBV29-1,.,TRBJ2-7,CSVGGTTYEQYF,TGCAGCGTTGGAGGCACTACCTACGAGCAGTACTTC
few,TRBV7-9,.,TRBJ1-2,CASSPALEGYTF,TGTGCCAGCAGCCCGGCATTGGAAGGCTACACCTTC
few,TRBV18,TRBD1,TRBJ1-1,CASSPETGTDTEAFF,TGTGCCAGCTCACCGGAGACAGGGACGGACACTGAAGCTTTCTTT
many,TRBV12-3/TRBV12-4,.,TRBJ2-3,CASRPGFAQGTQYF,TGTGCCAGCAGGCCGGGATTCGCCCAGGGTACGCAGTATTTT
few,TRBV4-3,.,TRBJ2-6,CASSQDAPAGANVLTF,TGCGCCAGCAGCCAAGATGCCCCGGCTGGGGCCAACGTCCTGACTTTC
few,TRBV6-2/TRBV6-3,.,TRBJ2-6,CASNPLGAGANVLTF,TGTGCCAGCAACCCGTTAGGAGCTGGGGCCAACGTCCTGACTTTC
few,TRBV6-2/TRBV6-3,.,TRBJ1-5,CASSYLPRVVGNQPQHF,TGTGCCAGCAGTTACCTCCCCAGGGTCGTCGGCAATCAGCCCCAGCATTTT
few,TRBV20-1,TRBD1,TRBJ2-1,CSAEDRGQIDEQFF,TGCAGTGCAGAAGACAGGGGGCAGATAGATGAGCAGTTCTTC
few,TRBV20-1,TRBD1,TRBJ1-1,CSARAAGTGEPAAFF,TGCAGTGCTAGAGCCGCCGGGACAGGGGAGCCTGCAGCTTTCTTT
many,TRBV18,.,TRBJ1-3,CASSSDSLGGNTIYF,TGTGCCAGCTCATCTGACAGCCTGGGGGGAAACACCATATATTTT
.,TRBV18,.,TRBJ1-1,CASSPGELGQGTKAFF,TGTGCCAGCTCACCGGGGGAGCTGGGGCAGGGCACTAAAGCTTTCTTT
few,TRBV7-2,.,TRBJ1-1,CASSRAPGTEAFF,TGTGCCAGCAGCCGGGCCCCGGGCACTGAAGCTTTCTTT
.,TRBV5-1,TRBD1,TRBJ1-5,CASSSGQGEGPQHF,TGCGCCAGCAGCTCCGGACAGGGGGAGGGACCCCAGCATTTT
few,TRBV6-5,TRBD1,TRBJ2-2,CASSYSVTGGASGELFF,TGTGCCAGCAGTTACTCCGTTACAGGGGGCGCTTCCGGGGAGCTGTTTTTT
many,TRBV20-1,.,TRBJ1-4,CSARGGIREKLFF,TGCAGTGCTAGGGGGGGGATACGGGAAAAACTGTTTTTT
few,TRBV7-9,.,TRBJ1-1,CASSLAYSYNTEAFF,TGTGCCAGCAGCTTAGCGTACAGCTATAACACTGAAGCTTTCTTT
.,TRBV19,.,TRBJ2-2,CASKDDTGELFF,TGTGCCAGTAAAGACGACACCGGGGAGCTGTTTTTT
many,TRBV12-3/TRBV12-4,.,TRBJ2-7,CASSLGGHSYEQYF,TGTGCCAGCAGTTTAGGCGGGCACTCCTACGAGCAGTACTTC
.,TRBV7-2,TRBD1,TRBJ1-6,CASSLAKGQGSPLHF,TGTGCCAGCAGCTTAGCTAAGGGACAGGGCTCACCCCTCCACTTT
.,TRBV5-1,TRBD1,TRBJ2-3,CASSLVRDRGGEDTQYF,TGCGCCAGCAGCTTGGTCCGGGACAGGGGGGGAGAAGATACGCAGTATTTT
.,TRBV28,.,TRBJ1-6,CASIRAPYNSPLHF,TGTGCCAGCATCAGAGCCCCCTATAATTCACCCCTCCACTTT
.,TRBV4-1,TRBD1,TRBJ1-2,CASSQDVGQGFSANYGYTF,TGCGCCAGCAGCCAAGATGTCGGACAGGGCTTTTCAGCTAACTATGGCTACACCTTC
few,TRBV20-1,.,TRBJ1-6,CSAQEELNSPLHF,TGCAGTGCCCAGGAGGAGTTGAATTCACCCCTCCACTTT
few,TRBV4-3,.,TRBJ1-5,CASSQDFSNQPQHF,TGCGCCAGCAGCCAAGATTTTAGCAATCAGCCCCAGCATTTT
many,TRBV18,.,TRBJ2-3,CASSPLAAESTDTQYF,TGTGCCAGCTCACCCCTGGCAGCCGAAAGCACAGATACGCAGTATTTT